This TCR beta chain was documented in a study of blood T cell repertoires in COVID-19. Study at large: The analysed material was cDNA or gDNA that came from T cells, B-cell-depleted T cells, or PBMCs.

Individuals aged about 18 to 100 years were recruited from roughly 22 US areas. Exposed participants encountered a COVID-19 case during the 2 weeks preceding study entry. This table comes from immunoSEQ multiplex PCR, and its TCRdb copy is limited to in-frame clones, with some not included. The sample consists of more than 300,000 clones, 90% of them appearing once. This receptor was obtained from a woman in her twenties or thirties who had been exposed to COVID-19. The material sequenced was PBMCs or T cells enriched from blood (not recorded which).

The DNA of the CDR3 is TGCGCCAGCAGCCAAGGACAGGGGGAAAGAGAAGCTTTCTTT. It codes for CASSQGQGEREAFF. V gene TRBV4-3 combines with J gene TRBJ1-1; TRBD1 matches 9 bases. Losses at the gene ends were 1 base for V and 8 bases for J; bases not matched to a gene: 5. The CDR3 is 14 residues long. The germline CDR1 and CDR2 sequences are LGHNA and YSLEER.